This T cell receptor (beta chain) was sequenced during a study of blood T cell repertoires in COVID-19. Study-wide background: Specimens from acute and convalescent COVID-19 originated in the United States, Italy and Spain.

The data were produced by immunoSEQ multiplex PCR, yet TCRdb's version contains in-frame clones alone and is incomplete. The data show about 150,000 clones, about 85% seen once. CDR3 length: 14 amino acids. With 7 bases removed from V and 9 bases from J, the gap between germline ends came to 21 bases. Germline CDR1 and CDR2: MDHEN and SYDVKM. This clonotype was obtained from a man aged 55 to 70 with COVID-19, enrolled during active disease. This chain joins TRBV28 and TRBJ1-1, with D possibly TRBD1 on 5 matching bases. The source material was peripheral blood. CDR3 amino acids: CASIAWGRDGKAFF. CDR3 coding DNA: TGTGCCAGCATCGCCTGGGGCAGGGATGGTAAAGCTTTCTTT.